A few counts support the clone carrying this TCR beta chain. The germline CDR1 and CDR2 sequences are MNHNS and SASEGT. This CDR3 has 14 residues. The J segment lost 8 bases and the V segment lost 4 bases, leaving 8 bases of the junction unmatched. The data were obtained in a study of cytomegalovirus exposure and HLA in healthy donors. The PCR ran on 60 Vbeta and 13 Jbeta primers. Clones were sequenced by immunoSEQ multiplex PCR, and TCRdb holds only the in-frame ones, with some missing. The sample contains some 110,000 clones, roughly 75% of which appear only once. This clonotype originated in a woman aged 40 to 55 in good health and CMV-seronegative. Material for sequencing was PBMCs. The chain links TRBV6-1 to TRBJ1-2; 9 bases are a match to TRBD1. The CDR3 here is CASSAGQGVRGYTF. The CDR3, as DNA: TGTGCCAGCAGTGCGGGACAGGGTGTGAGGGGCTACACCTTC.